The 4 T cell receptor beta chains below come from one sample, sequenced in a study of a mutant IDH1 vaccine in newly diagnosed glioma (dated by TCRdb to the early 2020s). No antigen has been identified for these receptors. Libraries were built with the immunoSEQ multiplex PCR assay. TCRdb stores this immuneACCESS table with in-frame sequences only. Part of the clones is absent; in the studies checked, under half of the shortfall reflects unresolved V genes, and no reason is known for the rest. Within this sample are 45,000 to 55,000 clones, with around 78% of them counted one time only. The ten largest clones capture around 2% of the sample. The label giving this sample's time point can be read as: week 5, during vaccination. Every vaccine dose consisted of 300 ug of a 20-mer mutant IDH1 peptide in Montanide, administered subcutaneously together with topical imiquimod. Sequenced here: PBMCs, sampled from a glioma patient whose treatment included an IDH1 peptide vaccine. These receptors all come from a woman aged 40 to 50 with glioma.

The genes are TRBV6-1 and TRBJ1-1, with D unclear. Germline CDR1 and CDR2: MNHNS and SASEGT. The CDR3 sequence is 13 residues long. The V end lost 2 bases, the J end lost 5 bases, and 9 bases lay between the germline ends. Written as DNA, the CDR3 is TGTGCCAGCAGTGAACGTGGGGAGACTGAAGCTTTCTTT. Protein: CASSERGETEAFF.

In this sample, this clone turned up a few times. Sequence at one end of the junction differs from germline and may be a read error. J is TRBJ1-2 and V is TRBV2; 7 bases match TRBD1. Germline assignment: CDR1 SNHLY and CDR2 FYNNEI. This CDR3 spans 13 amino acids. CDR3 sequence: CASKRQGNSGYTF. CDR3 in DNA: TGTGCCAGCAAGCGACAGGGAAACTCTGGCTACACCTTC. Based on the CDR3 plus reference TRBV2 and TRBJ1-2, the full variable domain is EPEVTQTPSHQVTQMGQEVILRCVPISNHLYFYWYRQILGQKVEFLVSFYNNEISEKSEIFDDQFSVERPDGSNFTLKIRSTKLEDSAMYFCASKRQGNSGYTFGSGTRLTVV.

This sequence joins TRBV5-6 and TRBJ1-5, with unresolved D. CDR1 is SGHDT, CDR2 YYEEEE, per germline. CDR3 length: 17 residues. The V and J ends lost 4 bases and 5 bases respectively, with 22 bases between them. The CDR3 bases are TGTGCCAGCAGCCCCAGAGGCGGAATTGGCCCCGATCAGCCCCAGCATTTT. This sequence encodes CASSPRGGIGPDQPQHF. Complete variable domain (other parts from reference TRBV5-6 and TRBJ1-5): DAGVTQSPTHLIKTRGQQVTLRCSPKSGHDTVSWYQQALGQGPQFIFQYYEEEERQRGNFPDRFSGHQFPNYSSELNVNALLLGDSALYLCASSPRGGIGPDQPQHFGDGTRLSIL.

This clone was recorded a few times. The chain carries TRBV18 and TRBJ2-5; 10 bases agree with TRBD2. V dropped 2 bases and J dropped 5; count of bases not matched to a gene: 11. The CDR3 totals 17 residues. In germline, CDR1 is KGHSH, CDR2 LQKENI. This chain's CDR3 is CASSPSSGGAVGETQYF. The CDR3 DNA reads TGTGCCAGCTCACCAAGCAGCGGGGGGGCTGTCGGGGAGACCCAGTACTTC.